These T cell receptor beta chains were read from a single sample in a study of PD-L1 blockade in urothelial cancer. Clones were read by immunoSEQ multiplex PCR, and TCRdb kept only the in-frame ones, dropping some. Of 30,000 to 40,000 clones listed, 84% are singletons. This specimen was PBMCs, taken around atezolizumab (anti-PD-L1) treatment. These receptors originate from a man aged 55 to 70 with urothelial cancer. Each CDR3 is given with its conserved first and last residue. A D gene is named only where the DNA matches it firmly. Size is stated for part of the rows, as once, few or many counts, or as a class when the clone is expanded.

d_gene	j_gene	abundance	v_gene	CDR3nt	CDR3aa
TRBD2	TRBJ2-1	-	TRBV2	TGTGCCAGCATTCTCAGGGTCCCTAGCGGGAGCGGCGTATCCTACAATGAGCAGTTCTTC	CASILRVPSGSGVSYNEQFF
-	TRBJ2-3	-	TRBV28	TGTGCCAGCAGCCGGGGAGGTTCCAGCACAGATACGCAGTATTTT	CASSRGGSSTDTQYF
-	TRBJ1-1	-	TRBV7-2	TGTGCCAGCAGCCTAGACAGGTCCCGGGTCGCTGAAGCTTTCTTT	CASSLDRSRVAEAFF
TRBD1	TRBJ1-2	once	TRBV6-4	TGTGCCAGCAGTGACTCACCGGGACAGAGCTATGGCTACACCTTC	CASSDSPGQSYGYTF
TRBD1	TRBJ1-1	-	TRBV18	TGTGCCAGCTCACGACAGGGGGCCCCCATGAACACTGAAGCTTTCTTT	CASSRQGAPMNTEAFF
-	TRBJ2-1	-	TRBV11-2	TGTGCCAGCAGCTTACCCGGGAGCTTCTCTTCCAATGAGCAGTTCTTC	CASSLPGSFSSNEQFF
TRBD1	TRBJ1-2	-	TRBV28	TGTGCCAGCAGTTCACAGGGGGTTAGGTATGGCTACACCTTC	CASSSQGVRYGYTF
TRBD2	TRBJ2-3	-	TRBV4-1	TGCGCCAGCAGCCTCCTTATAGCGGGAGGACGCACAGATACGCAGTATTTT	CASSLLIAGGRTDTQYF
TRBD1	TRBJ2-3	few	TRBV11-2	TGTGCCAGCAGCCGGGACAGGGTCACAGATACGCAGTATTTT	CASSRDRVTDTQYF
TRBD2	TRBJ2-1	once	TRBV6-1	TGTGCCAGCCAACCGGGACTAGCTTTCAATGAGCAGTTCTTC	CASQPGLAFNEQFF
-	TRBJ2-7	-	TRBV21-1	TGTGCCAGCAGCAAACTCCGGCGGGACAGAGAAAACTACGAGCAGTACTTC	CASSKLRRDRENYEQYF
-	TRBJ1-1	-	TRBV19	TGTGCCAGTAGAGTGAAGGGGATGAACACTGAAGCTTTCTTT	CASRVKGMNTEAFF
TRBD2	TRBJ2-3	-	TRBV10-3	TGTGCCATCAACAAGGGAGGACTAGCGGGAGGAGGGGATACGCAGTATTTT	CAINKGGLAGGGDTQYF
-	TRBJ2-5	-	TRBV11-2	TGTGCCAGCAGCTTCGGACAGCAAGAGACCCAGTACTTC	CASSFGQQETQYF
-	TRBJ2-5	once	TRBV7-2	TGTGCCAGCAGACGAGGACAGCAAGAGACCCAGTACTTC	CASRRGQQETQYF
TRBD2	TRBJ2-1	-	TRBV9	TGTGCCAGCAGCACCAGACTAGCTAGCGATGAGCAGTTCTTC	CASSTRLASDEQFF
TRBD2	TRBJ2-5	-	TRBV7-8	TGTGCCAGCAGCCAGACTAGCGGGATTGGGACCCAGTACTTC	CASSQTSGIGTQYF
-	TRBJ1-2	-	TRBV19	TGTGCCAGTACTAAGCCAGGGGACGCGAATGGCTACACCTTC	CASTKPGDANGYTF
-	TRBJ1-1	-	TRBV18	TGTGCCAGCTCCCGTGACATGAACACTGAAGCTTTCTTT	CASSRDMNTEAFF
-	TRBJ1-5	-	TRBV15	TGTGCCACCAGCAGAGATCCCAGGGCGAATCAGCCCCAGCATTTT	CATSRDPRANQPQHF
-	TRBJ1-2	few	TRBV10-3	TGTGCCATCAGTGAGTCGTTTGAGGCCTATGGCTACACCTTC	CAISESFEAYGYTF
TRBD1	TRBJ2-7	-	TRBV2	TGTGCCAGCAGTGGACAGGGAAGTGGCTACGAGCAGTACTTC	CASSGQGSGYEQYF
-	TRBJ2-7	-	TRBV9	TGTGCCAGCAGCGTAGACGGAGCTAGCTCCTACGAGCAGTACTTC	CASSVDGASSYEQYF
TRBD1	TRBJ2-5	-	TRBV7-7	TGTGCTAGCAGCCAAGACAGGGGTGAGACCCAGTACTTC	CASSQDRGETQYF
TRBD1	TRBJ1-1	-	TRBV6-5	TGTGCCAGCAGCCGGACAGGGGGGAACACTGAAGCTTTCTTT	CASSRTGGNTEAFF
-	TRBJ1-2	once	TRBV5-1	TGCGCCAGCACGCCGTTGGGGAGGGGTTCCTATGGCTACACCTTC	CASTPLGRGSYGYTF
-	TRBJ2-3	-	TRBV30	TGTGCCTGCAGATTCAGGACAACAGATACGCAGTATTTT	CACRFRTTDTQYF
TRBD2	TRBJ2-1	-	TRBV29-1	TGCAGCGCGGGGACTAGCTCCTACAATGAGCAGTTCTTC	CSAGTSSYNEQFF
TRBD2	TRBJ2-1	-	TRBV11-3	TGTGCCAGCAGCTTAACTTCTAGCGGACCCCCCCTCAATGAGCAGTTCTTC	CASSLTSSGPPLNEQFF
-	TRBJ1-1	-	TRBV7-6	TGTGCCAGCAGCTTAGATCAGGGAAACACTGAAGCTTTCTTT	CASSLDQGNTEAFF
TRBD2	TRBJ2-1	once	TRBV6-4	TGTGCCAGCAGTGACTCGAGGGGACTAGCGGGAGTGACCCATGAGCAGTTCTTC	CASSDSRGLAGVTHEQFF
-	TRBJ1-5	-	TRBV30	TGTGCCTGGAGTGTACCGGGGGATCAGCCCCAGCATTTT	CAWSVPGDQPQHF
TRBD2	TRBJ2-2	-	TRBV7-8	TGTGCCAGCAGCTTACTCCCGGGACTAGCGGGAGGGCCGGGCGGGGAGCTGTTTTTT	CASSLLPGLAGGPGGELFF
-	TRBJ2-6	-	TRBV10-3	TGTGCCATCAGTGAGGGGGCTGCTGGGGCCAACGTCCTGACTTTC	CAISEGAAGANVLTF
-	TRBJ2-1	-	TRBV19	TGTGCCAGTAGCCAACTTCCTCAGGCGGGAACGGGTAATGAGCAGTTCTTC	CASSQLPQAGTGNEQFF
TRBD1	TRBJ2-7	-	TRBV28	TGTGCCAGTTTAAGGGGGACAGCTGACGAGCAGTACTTC	CASLRGTADEQYF
TRBD2	TRBJ2-7	-	TRBV7-2	TGTGCCAGCAGCCAGCGGGAGTACAACTCCTACGAGCAGTACTTC	CASSQREYNSYEQYF
-	TRBJ2-7	-	TRBV30	TGTGCCTGGAGCTACGGGTACGAGCAGTACTTC	CAWSYGYEQYF
TRBD1	TRBJ1-1	-	TRBV2	TGTGCCAGCAGTCGACCTTCGGACAGGCTGAACACTGAAGCTTTCTTT	CASSRPSDRLNTEAFF
-	TRBJ2-1	-	TRBV5-1	TGCGCCAGCAGCTTGGACTGGGGGGTGAATGAGCAGTTCTTC	CASSLDWGVNEQFF
-	TRBJ2-7	-	TRBV21-1	TGTGCCAGCAGCAAAGGGGCCGTCCAACGGCAGTACTTC	CASSKGAVQRQYF
TRBD1	TRBJ1-1	-	TRBV7-6	TGTGCCAGCAGCTTAGATACAGGGGAATCGTGGAGGGCGACTGAAGCTTTCTTT	CASSLDTGESWRATEAFF
TRBD1	TRBJ1-6	-	TRBV23-1	TGCGCCAGCAGTCAATCCTCCCCCGCGGACAGGATAAATAATTCACCCCTCCACTTT	CASSQSSPADRINNSPLHF